This TCR beta chain was profiled in a study of T cell repertoires in cytomegalovirus infection (dated by TCRdb to between 2017 and 2020). Background for the entire study: Peptide stimulations targeted recently identified HLA-C-restricted CMV epitopes, whose presentation resists viral immunomodulation, together with well-studied HLA-B-restricted epitopes. Donor HLA type was relevant to the analysis, as public TCR beta signatures indicated carriage of CMV infection together with the matching HLA type. Points the paper makes about the study in general: The ex vivo response was dominated by HLA-C-restricted CMV-specific TCR beta clonotypes, and the single most frequent clonotype in two of eight donors was supplied by these HLA-C-restricted clonotypes. Cumulative frequency of public TCR beta family members discriminated carriers of CMV infection plus the relevant HLA type in this cohort and an independent 352-donor cohort.

Sequenced on an Illumina HiSeq 1500. In TCRdb, the public reads were trimmed at Q25 with fastp and aligned with MiXCR, with productive beta chains retained. Entries are consolidated by CDR3 protein sequence, retaining the most common genes and DNA. The sample table lists a few hundred thousand distinct CDR3 sequences, under 45% of them with a count of one. 48% of the sample comes from the top ten. Read against the paper, the sample's treatment or condition label means: in vitro stimulation with specific CMV peptide epitopes to enrich CMV-specific T cells. Measured from the cysteine to the phenylalanine, the CDR3 is 16 residues long. Only the CDR3 DNA is retained, 48 bases long and in frame from the first base. Trimming costs V 3 bases and J 0 bases, and their ends lie 12 bases apart. The germline V gene supplies CDR1 ENHRY and CDR2 SYGVKD. A few counts support this clonotype. The clone's antigen remains unknown. Base quality data are lacking; no much larger clone is found one base away.

The rearranged chain carries TRBV10-3 and TRBJ2-1; the D gene is possibly TRBD1 or TRBD2, with 5 bases matching each. Sample: cultured PBMCs, taken from culture after CMV antigen stimulation. The receptor was isolated from a human donor in good health (CMV status not recorded). Some clones in this sample may be carry-over from other donors' samples. The nucleotide sequence reads as follows: TGTGCCATCAGTGACCCGGCTGGGGGCTCCTACAATGAGCAGTTCTTC. Its protein is CAISDPAGGSYNEQFF.